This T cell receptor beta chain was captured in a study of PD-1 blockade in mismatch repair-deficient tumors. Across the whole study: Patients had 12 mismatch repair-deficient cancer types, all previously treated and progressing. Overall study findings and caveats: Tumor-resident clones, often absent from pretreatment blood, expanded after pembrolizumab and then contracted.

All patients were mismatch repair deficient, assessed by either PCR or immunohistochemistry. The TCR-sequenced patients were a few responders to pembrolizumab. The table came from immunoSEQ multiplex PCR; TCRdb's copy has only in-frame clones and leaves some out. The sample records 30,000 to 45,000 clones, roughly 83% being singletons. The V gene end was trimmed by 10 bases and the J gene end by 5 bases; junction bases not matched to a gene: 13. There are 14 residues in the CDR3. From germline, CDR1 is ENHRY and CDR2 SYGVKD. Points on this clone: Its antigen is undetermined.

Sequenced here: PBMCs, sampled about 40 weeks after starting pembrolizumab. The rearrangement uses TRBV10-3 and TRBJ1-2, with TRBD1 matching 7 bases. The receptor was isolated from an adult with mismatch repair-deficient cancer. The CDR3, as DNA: TGTGCCACAAACGAGGGGGCGCCCAAATATGGCTACACCTTC. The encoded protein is CATNEGAPKYGYTF.